Shown below are 22 T cell receptor beta chains from a single sample sequenced in a study of control samples from healthy donors and cancer patients. Profiling relied on immunoSEQ multiplex PCR, and the TCRdb table lists in-frame clones only, not all of them. There are about 64,000 clones in the sample; roughly nine tenths occur only once, and around 1.7% lies in the top ten. Source material: PBMCs. The source of these receptors is a man aged 35 to 55 with colorectal cancer.

V usage is TRBV9 and J usage is TRBJ2-1; D remains unclear. The CDR3 runs to 15 residues. Trimming pared 4 bases from V and 0 bases from J, leaving 11 bases between. Germline V lookup: CDR1 SGDLS, CDR2 YYNGEE. The CDR3 here is CASSLGSSSYNEQFF. CDR3 bases: TGTGCCAGCAGCCTGGGGTCGAGCTCCTACAATGAGCAGTTCTTC.

V usage is TRBV7-9 and J usage is TRBJ2-1, with D uncertain. V lost 5 bases and J 4 bases, leaving 27 bases between the germline ends. This CDR3 is built from 19 residues. The germline CDR1 and CDR2 sequences are SEHNR and FQNEAQ (reference sequence). The CDR3 protein is CASSPPKKRIGEKYNEQFF. The CDR3 DNA sequence: TGTGCCAGCAGCCCCCCTAAAAAGAGGATAGGCGAAAAGTACAATGAGCAGTTCTTC.

The genes are TRBV25-1 and TRBJ1-2; no clear D gene. The germline V and J ends were trimmed by 3 bases and 1 base, with 6 bases remaining between them. Germline CDR1 MGHDK, CDR2 SYGVNS. CDR3 length equals 13 residues. The CDR3 DNA is TGTGCCAGCAGTGAGTCAGTTAACTATGGCTACACCTTC. As protein: CASSESVNYGYTF.

Comment on this clone: The same CDR3 also results from other DNA sequences found in this sample. The V and J genes are TRBV9 and TRBJ1-2; no definite D call. The V end lost 0 bases, the J end lost 5 bases, and 5 bases lay between the germline ends. The length of the CDR3 is 12 residues. The germline CDR1 and CDR2 sequences are SGDLS and YYNGEE. CDR3 residues: CASSVGSYGYTF. In DNA, the CDR3 is TGTGCCAGCAGCGTAGGCTCGTATGGCTACACCTTC.

The chain joins TRBV18 to TRBJ1-3; no clear D. The CDR3 contains 15 residues. Germline lookup yields CDR1 KGHSH and CDR2 LQKENI. V lost 0 bases, J lost 0 bases, and 6 bases lay in between. In DNA form, the CDR3 reads TGTGCCAGCTCACCACCGTCGCTCTCTGGAAACACCATATATTTT. Protein sequence: CASSPPSLSGNTIYF.

The chain combines TRBV11-2 with TRBJ2-3; no reliable D call. Trimming cost V 5 bases and J 7 bases, with 7 bases left between them. CDR3 length: 11 amino acids. Germline CDR1 reads SGHAT; CDR2 reads FQNNGV. As DNA, the CDR3 is TGTGCCAGCAGCCCCTTGAATACGCAGTATTTT. This codes for CASSPLNTQYF.

V and J are TRBV11-3 and TRBJ2-7; a possible D gene is TRBD2 (6 bases). The germline CDR1 and CDR2 sequences are SGHNT and YENEEA. This CDR3 is 15 amino acids long. Trimming stripped 5 bases from V and 3 bases from J, with 17 bases between. The CDR3 spells CASSPAGRGGYEQYF. The CDR3, as DNA: TGTGCCAGCAGCCCCGCGGGGCGGGGAGGCTACGAGCAGTACTTC. The full variable domain, in which reference TRBV11-3 and TRBJ2-7 provide the parts outside the CDR3, is EAGVVQSPRYKIIEKKQPVAFWCNPISGHNTLYWYLQNLGQGPELLIRYENEEAVDDSQLPKDRFSAERLKGVDSTLKIQPAELGDSAVYLCASSPAGRGGYEQYFGPGTRLTVT.

The rearrangement uses TRBV3-1 (or the pseudogene TRBV3-2) and TRBJ2-5; 8 nucleotides match TRBD1. The CDR3 loop spans 14 amino acids. Trimming took 4 bases from V and 4 from J; bases not matched to a gene: 5. Germline CDR1 is LGHDT and CDR2 is YNNKEL (reference sequence). The CDR3: CASSRRTGLETQYF. The CDR3 DNA is TGTGCCAGCAGCCGCCGGACAGGGCTAGAGACCCAGTACTTC.

This clone was observed a single time. The V gene is TRBV5-1, the J gene TRBJ2-3; no reliable D call. Between the trimmed V and J ends, which lost 0 bases and 2 bases, there was a span of 7 bases. The CDR3 loop spans 14 amino acids. Germline V gives CDR1 SGHRS, CDR2 YFSETQ. The CDR3 sequence: CASSLGGITDTQYF. Here the CDR3 DNA reads TGCGCCAGCAGCTTGGGGGGAATCACAGATACGCAGTATTTT.

A single count supports this clone. The chain links TRBV13 to TRBJ1-3, with TRBD1 identical over 12 bases. V lost 5 bases, J lost 1 base, and 6 bases stayed unmatched. CDR1 is PRHDT and CDR2 is FYEKMQ in the germline V gene (reference sequence). This CDR3 has 17 amino acids. The CDR3 loop reads CASSLGTGGQSGNTIYF. CDR3 DNA sequence: TGTGCCAGCAGCCTGGGGACAGGGGGCCAATCTGGAAACACCATATATTTT.

The chain uses TRBV6-5 and TRBJ1-2, with D tentatively TRBD1 (5 bases). Germline V lookup: CDR1 MNHEY, CDR2 SVGAGI. CDR3 length: 14 amino acids. V gave up 5 bases and J gave up 4 bases, with 14 bases separating them. The DNA of the CDR3 is TGTGCCAGCAGTCGCTTCGGGGGTACCTATGGCTACACCTTC. This encodes CASSRFGGTYGYTF.

This chain joins TRBV5-4 and TRBJ1-1, with no clear D. The CDR3 loop spans 12 amino acids. The germline V gene has CDR1 SGHNT and CDR2 YYREEE (reference sequence). Trimming shortened V by 0 bases and J by 5 bases, and 5 bases separated the two germline ends. CDR3 residues: CASSLDSTEAFF. The CDR3, as DNA: TGTGCCAGCAGCTTGGACAGTACTGAAGCTTTCTTT.

The chain recombines TRBV27 with TRBJ2-3, with D unclear. Trimming took off 1 base at V and 5 bases at J, with 10 bases between the two ends. Per germline, CDR1 MNHEY and CDR2 SMNVEV (reference sequence). This CDR3 is built from 14 residues. In DNA, the CDR3 is TGTGCCAGCAGTTTATTCGGCAACTTAGATACGCAGTATTTT. It is translated as CASSLFGNLDTQYF.

The chain uses TRBV19 and TRBJ1-5; tentatively, D is TRBD1 (6 bases). From germline, CDR1 is LNHDA and CDR2 SQIVND (reference sequence). The CDR3 contains 17 residues. V was clipped by 3 bases and J by 4 bases, with 19 bases between them. The CDR3 DNA is TGTGCCAGTAGTATCCCTGGTGGGGGGCCGTTTAATCAGCCCCAGCATTTT. Translated: CASSIPGGGPFNQPQHF.

The chain carries TRBV19 and TRBJ1-4; no definite D call. There are 13 residues in the CDR3. V was shortened by 5 bases and J by 8 bases, with 12 bases between the two germline ends. Germline CDR1 is LNHDA and CDR2 is SQIVND (reference sequence). The CDR3 region has the DNA TGTGCCAGTAGTGGTCCGGTACAGGAAAAACTGTTTTTT. This translates into CASSGPVQEKLFF.

V and J are TRBV7-2 and TRBJ1-1; D not certain. The CDR3 is 15 residues long. Germline lookup yields CDR1 SGHTA and CDR2 FQGNSA. Trimming shortened V by 4 bases and J by 0 bases, and 12 bases separated the two germline ends. CDR3 DNA sequence: TGTGCCAGCAGCTCCACCGCGAGGGTGAACACTGAAGCTTTCTTT. It translates to CASSSTARVNTEAFF. The whole variable domain, remainder taken from reference TRBV7-2 and TRBJ1-1, is GAGVSQSPSNKVTEKGKDVELRCDPISGHTALYWYRQSLGQGLEFLIYFQGNSAPDKSGLPSDRFSAERTGGSVSTLTIQRTQQEDSAVYLCASSSTARVNTEAFFGQGTRLTVV.

CDR3 nucleotides: TGTGCCAGCAAACTGAGGGTGACAGCAACTAATGAAAAACTGTTTTTT. It is translated as CASKLRVTATNEKLFF. The chain combines TRBV2 with TRBJ1-4; a possible D gene is TRBD1 (5 bases). V dropped 7 bases and J dropped 0 bases, with 15 bases sitting between them. Germline lookup yields CDR1 SNHLY and CDR2 FYNNEI. The CDR3 contains 16 residues.

In this sample, this clone turned up once. This chain joins TRBV5-4 and TRBJ2-7; D gene unclear. CDR1 and CDR2 from the germline V gene are SGHNT and YYREEE (reference sequence). The V and J ends lost 4 bases and 0 bases respectively, with 17 bases between them. The CDR3 length is 16 residues. The CDR3 region has the DNA TGTGCCAGCAGCCAGGCACCGAATACCCGCTCCTACGAGCAGTACTTC. Translated: CASSQAPNTRSYEQYF.

This clone was detected a few times. J is TRBJ2-3 and V is TRBV7-2; D is unresolved. The CDR3 spans 13 residues. V was pared by 3 bases and J by 6 bases, with 10 bases between. Germline V lookup: CDR1 SGHTA, CDR2 FQGNSA. DNA for the CDR3: TGTGCCAGCAGCTTCATCGGGTTGGATACGCAGTATTTT. As protein: CASSFIGLDTQYF.

Only one count was recorded for this clone. The genes are TRBV7-9 and TRBJ1-3; no firm D call. Germline assignment: CDR1 SEHNR and CDR2 FQNEAQ (reference sequence). The V gene lost 7 bases and the J gene lost 0 bases, with 19 bases spanning the gap. The CDR3 is 17 residues long. The CDR3 protein is CASTPTRTTFSGNTIYF. DNA for the CDR3: TGTGCCAGCACCCCAACGAGGACGACCTTCTCTGGAAACACCATATATTTT.

CDR3 amino acids: CSASTSGGFSYNEQFF. The CDR3 nucleotides are TGCAGTGCTAGTACTAGCGGGGGGTTCTCCTACAATGAGCAGTTCTTC. The genes are TRBV20-1 and TRBJ2-1; 12 nucleotides match TRBD2. The CDR3 totals 16 residues. CDR1 and CDR2 from the germline V gene are DFQATT and SNEGSKA (reference sequence). Trimming took 3 bases from V and 0 from J; bases not matched to a gene: 3.

The rearrangement joins TRBV3-1 (or the pseudogene TRBV3-2) to TRBJ1-6, with TRBD1 identical over 7 bases. Germline loops: CDR1 LGHDT, CDR2 YNNKEL (reference sequence). CDR3 length equals 14 residues. J was trimmed by 9 bases and V by 8 bases; bases with no gene match: 10. CDR3 region: CASRRTGEGSPLHF. The CDR3 DNA follows: TGTGCCAGCCGGCGGACAGGCGAGGGTTCACCCCTCCACTTT.